This T cell receptor (beta chain) was captured by sequencing in a study of CD8 T cells in ankylosing spondylitis. The CDR3 loop spans 15 amino acids. V lost 3 bases to trimming and J lost 3 bases, with 13 bases between them. Germline-derived CDR1 and CDR2 are SGHAT and FQNNGV. In its sample, this clonotype was seen many times. The authors made TCR beta libraries by quantitative 5'-RACE with molecular barcodes. From the 5' RACE reads, TCRdb called clonotypes with MiXCR, one entry per CDR3 protein. The sample lists approximately 350,000 distinct CDR3 sequences; 20% were seen once. The specimen was blood, either unsorted or a sorted T cell fraction (not recorded which). This TCR came from a male donor with ankylosing spondylitis or in good health (not recorded which). This chain uses TRBV11-2 with TRBJ2-3, with D possibly called TRBD1 or TRBD2 (5 bases each). CDR3 in amino acids: CASSFRDPPTDTQYF. CDR3 DNA sequence: TGTGCCAGCAGCTTCCGGGACCCCCCTACAGATACGCAGTATTTT.